This T cell receptor (beta chain) was identified during a study of blood T cell repertoires in COVID-19. The CDR3 loop spans 14 amino acids. Germline V CDR1 and CDR2: SGHDN, FVKESK. The junction had 4 bases not matched to a gene; V was cut back by 0 bases and J by 8 bases. Sequencing was performed with immunoSEQ multiplex PCR; in TCRdb, only in-frame clones are kept and a portion is missing. The table shows over 140,000 clones, with over 60% occurring only once. The clonotype comes from a woman between 50 and 59 years old with active or convalescent COVID-19. The sample taken for sequencing was peripheral blood. V usage is TRBV14 and J usage is TRBJ1-1; 9 nucleotides align to TRBD1. The CDR3 DNA follows: TGTGCCAGCAGCCAAGATCACAGGGGGCGCGAAGCTTTCTTT. The encoded protein is CASSQDHRGREAFF.